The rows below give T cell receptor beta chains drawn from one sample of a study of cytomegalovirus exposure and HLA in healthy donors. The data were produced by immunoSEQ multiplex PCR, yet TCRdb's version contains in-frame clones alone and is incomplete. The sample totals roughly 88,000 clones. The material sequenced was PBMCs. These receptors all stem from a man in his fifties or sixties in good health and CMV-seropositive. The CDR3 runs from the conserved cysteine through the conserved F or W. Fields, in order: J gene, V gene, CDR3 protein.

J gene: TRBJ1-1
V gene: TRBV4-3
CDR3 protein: CASSQGGQLATEAFF

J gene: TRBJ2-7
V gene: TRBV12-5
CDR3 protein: CASAQGTKEQYF

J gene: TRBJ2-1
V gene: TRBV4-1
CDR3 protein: CASSQAGTAHNEQFF

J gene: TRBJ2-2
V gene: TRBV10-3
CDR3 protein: CAISGRANTGELFF

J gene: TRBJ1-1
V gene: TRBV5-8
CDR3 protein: CALAPVNTEAFF

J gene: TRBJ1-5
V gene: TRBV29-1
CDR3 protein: CSVQTAGQPQHF

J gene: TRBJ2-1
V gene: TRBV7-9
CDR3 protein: CASSLGGTSGYTKDNEQFF

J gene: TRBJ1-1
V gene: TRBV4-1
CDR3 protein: CASSQIIPLDRKGGFF

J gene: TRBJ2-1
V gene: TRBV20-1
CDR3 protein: CSARYYNEQFF

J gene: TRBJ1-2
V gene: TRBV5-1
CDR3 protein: CASSLGTGLFYGYTF

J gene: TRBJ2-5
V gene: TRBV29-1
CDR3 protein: CSVEDRESYQETQYF

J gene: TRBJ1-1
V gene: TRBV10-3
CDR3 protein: CAISESRQTEAFF

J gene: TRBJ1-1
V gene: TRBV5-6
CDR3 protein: CASSLWQGGNTEAFF

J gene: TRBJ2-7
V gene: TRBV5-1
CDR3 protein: CASSLTGDSYEQYF

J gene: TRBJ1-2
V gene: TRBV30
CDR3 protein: CAWVQGADYGYTF

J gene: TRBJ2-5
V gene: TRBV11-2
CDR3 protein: CASSFNLARYQETQYF